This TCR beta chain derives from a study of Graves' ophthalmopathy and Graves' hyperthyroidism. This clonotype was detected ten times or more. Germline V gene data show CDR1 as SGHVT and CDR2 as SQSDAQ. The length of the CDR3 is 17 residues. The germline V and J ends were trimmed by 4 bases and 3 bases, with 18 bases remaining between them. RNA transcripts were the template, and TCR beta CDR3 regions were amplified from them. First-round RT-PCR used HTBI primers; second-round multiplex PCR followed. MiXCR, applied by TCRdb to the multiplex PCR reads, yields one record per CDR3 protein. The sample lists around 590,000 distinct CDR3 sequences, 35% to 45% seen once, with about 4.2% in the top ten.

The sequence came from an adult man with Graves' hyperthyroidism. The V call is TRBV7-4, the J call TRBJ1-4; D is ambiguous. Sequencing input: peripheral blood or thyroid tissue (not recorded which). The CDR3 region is CASSSPCRHRSNEKLFF. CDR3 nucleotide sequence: TGTGCCAGCAGCTCGCCCTGTAGACATCGCTCTAATGAAAAACTGTTTTTT. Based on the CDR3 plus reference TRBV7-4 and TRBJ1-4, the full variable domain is GAGVSQSPRYKVAKRGRDVALRCDSISGHVTLYWYRQTLGQGSEVLTYSQSDAQRDKSGRPSGRFSAERPERSVSTLKIQRTEQGDSAVYLCASSSPCRHRSNEKLFFGSGTQLSVL.